This TCR beta chain originates from a study of human T cells and chemical hapten exposure. Overall study context: The study traced per-sample TCR yield variation mainly to small differences in pooled library volumes.

Unfractionated whole blood yielded total RNA. The CDR3 runs 14 residues. Looked up from germline, CDR1 is DFQATT and CDR2 is SNEGSKA (reference sequence). V lost 5 bases, J lost 0 bases, and 13 bases lay in between. The study used a library that attached unique molecular identifiers to individual cDNA molecules. Original handling: Sample TCR counts, which ranged from roughly 23,224 to 750,000, had a median of about 100,000. TCRdb used MiXCR to reprocess the 5' RACE reads, holding one entry per CDR3 protein. TCRdb's processing, not the study's, gives the V and J calls here. This table holds about 140,000 distinct CDR3 sequences, around 4.1% found once. The sample holds many counts of this clonotype.

The J gene is TRBJ1-2, the V gene TRBV20-1, with D maybe TRBD1 (6 bases). The receptor was derived from a female donor in good health. CDR3 sequence reads: CSARQELPNYGYTF. The CDR3 DNA is TGCAGTGCTCGACAGGAACTGCCTAACTATGGCTACACCTTC.